Listed here are 8 T cell receptor beta chains from one sample, sequenced in a study of response to subunit inactivated influenza vaccine. In TCRdb, the RT-PCR reads were re-called with MiXCR into one record per CDR3 protein. The top ten clones hold approximately 24% of a sample with some 190,000 distinct CDR3 sequences, approximately 15% of them seen once. The source was CD8+ T cells sorted from PBMCs, collected around 5 days after vaccination. Source of these receptors: a man aged 50 or older who received an inactivated influenza vaccine.

This clonotype was seen many times. The genes are TRBV7-9 and TRBJ1-4, with D possibly being TRBD1 (5 bases). There are 17 residues in the CDR3. V dropped 3 bases and J dropped 4 bases, with 18 bases sitting between them. The V gene's germline CDR1 is SEHNR and CDR2 FQNEAQ (reference sequence). CDR3 coding DNA: TGTGCCAGCAGCTTTGGGTTTATCGCTGGGGGTAATGAAAAACTGTTTTTT. Residues: CASSFGFIAGGNEKLFF. The complete variable domain, with remaining parts taken from reference TRBV7-9 and TRBJ1-4, reads DTGVSQNPRHKITKRGQNVTFRCDPISEHNRLYWYRQTLGQGPEFLTYFQNEAQLEKSRLLSDRFSAERPKGSFSTLEIQRTEQGDSAMYLCASSFGFIAGGNEKLFFGSGTQLSVL.

This clonotype turned up a few times. The V call is TRBV6-5, the J call TRBJ2-7; D is uncertain. CDR1 and CDR2 (germline): MNHEY, SVGAGI. V lost 2 bases to trimming and J lost 6 bases, with 8 bases between them. The CDR3 is 12 amino acids. CDR3 region: CASSYRVGEQYF. The CDR3 region has the DNA TGTGCCAGCAGTTACCGGGTAGGCGAGCAGTACTTC.

The gene calls are TRBV28 and TRBJ2-3; the D gene is possibly TRBD1 (5 bases). The CDR3 consists of 13 residues. With 8 bases removed from V and 5 bases from J, the gap between germline ends came to 14 bases. From germline, CDR1 is MDHEN and CDR2 SYDVKM. The CDR3 coding sequence is TGTGCCAGCGGAGCCTCAAGGGGAGATACGCAGTATTTT. Amino acid sequence: CASGASRGDTQYF.

The chain couples TRBV27 to TRBJ2-1; no firm D call. Trimming removed 3 bases at V and 9 bases at J, with 6 bases between. The germline gives CDR1 MNHEY, CDR2 SMNVEV (reference sequence). CDR3 size: 11 residues. CDR3 nucleotides: TGTGCCAGCAGTTTTGGGGTTGAGCAGTTCTTC. Encoded protein: CASSFGVEQFF.

This sequence joins TRBV28 and TRBJ2-3, with D unresolved. V was pared by 5 bases and J by 2 bases, with 11 bases between. This CDR3 contains 14 residues. The germline V gene has CDR1 MDHEN and CDR2 SYDVKM. The CDR3 reads CASSQGRATDTQYF. The CDR3 DNA reads as TGTGCCAGCAGTCAAGGTAGAGCCACAGATACGCAGTATTTT.

This clonotype was seen ten or more times. The V call is TRBV29-1, the J call TRBJ2-1; possibly TRBD1 for D (6 bases). From germline, CDR1 is SQVTM and CDR2 ANQGSEA. The CDR3 consists of 14 residues. Trimming cost V 5 bases and J 4 bases, with 15 bases left between them. The CDR3 spells CSVSGEWAYNEQFF. DNA of the CDR3: TGCAGCGTTTCAGGGGAATGGGCATACAATGAGCAGTTCTTC.

This clonotype was picked up a small number of times. This chain links TRBV25-1 with TRBJ2-7; tentative D call: TRBD1 (5 bases). Germline CDR1 reads MGHDK; CDR2 reads SYGVNS. The CDR3 spans 11 residues. The V end was cut by 6 bases, the J end by 5 bases, with 8 bases between. Here the CDR3 DNA reads TGTGCCAGCAGGCTGGGGCACGAGCAGTACTTC. Its translation is CASRLGHEQYF.

The J gene is TRBJ1-2, the V gene TRBV28; D unclear. The CDR3 spans 18 residues. CDR1 is MDHEN, CDR2 SYDVKM, per germline. Trimming removed 1 base from V and 2 bases from J, with 20 bases in between. This chain's CDR3 is CASSLFDMRAPSNYGYTF. The CDR3 DNA is TGTGCCAGCAGTTTATTCGACATGCGGGCGCCGTCAAACTATGGCTACACCTTC.